A selection of T cell receptor beta chains follows, all from one sample in a study of T cells in Graves' hyperthyroidism and ophthalmopathy. Via MiXCR, TCRdb re-called the multiplex PCR reads, giving one row per CDR3 protein. The data hold about 420,000 distinct CDR3 sequences, with roughly 15% observed a single time. Sequenced: blood. Every receptor here comes from a woman aged 18-29 years with Graves' hyperthyroidism. Both conserved end residues are part of each CDR3. A D gene is named only where the DNA matches it firmly. The size field is filled for only some rows; it gives once, few, many or a size class.

CDR3nt,CDR3aa,d_gene,v_gene,abundance,j_gene
TGTGCCGGACAGGTCGACTATGGCTACACCTTC,CAGQVDYGYTF,TRBD1,TRBV12-3/TRBV12-4,.,TRBJ1-2
TGTGCCAGCACCCAGAGCGGGGCGCTAGCCAAAAACATTCAGTACTTC,CASTQSGALAKNIQYF,TRBD2,TRBV7-9,.,TRBJ2-4
TGCAGTGCTAGAGATCGCGGACTAGTCCTAGACCACGAGCAGTACTTC,CSARDRGLVLDHEQYF,TRBD2,TRBV20-1,few,TRBJ2-7
TGTGCCAGCAGCCAGCAGGGTGGTGAGACCCAGTACTTC,CASSQQGGETQYF,.,TRBV7-3,.,TRBJ2-5
TGTGCCAGTAGTATCAGGCTAGCGGGAATCGGTACCGGGGAGCTGTTTTTT,CASSIRLAGIGTGELFF,TRBD2,TRBV19,many,TRBJ2-2
TGTGCCAGCTCACCATATACAGAAAACACTGAAGCTTTCTTT,CASSPYTENTEAFF,.,TRBV18,many,TRBJ1-1
TGTGCCAGCAGCTCCGGGACAAATCCTTCCTACGAGCAGTACTTC,CASSSGTNPSYEQYF,.,TRBV11-1,many,TRBJ2-7
TGTGCCAGTAGTATTTTTGGGGGACCCTATGGCTACACCTTC,CASSIFGGPYGYTF,.,TRBV19,.,TRBJ1-2
TGCGCCAGCAGCGCGCCGGGCCGGTATGGCTACACCTTC,CASSAPGRYGYTF,.,TRBV4-1,few,TRBJ1-2
TGTGCCAGCAGTTCCAGCACTAGGAATGAGCAGTTCTTC,CASSSSTRNEQFF,.,TRBV12-3/TRBV12-4,.,TRBJ2-1
TGCAGTGCCAACTCTCCTAGTGGGAGCGGGAGAGAGACCCAGTACTTC,CSANSPSGSGRETQYF,TRBD2,TRBV20-1,many,TRBJ2-5
TGTGCCAGCAGCCGGCGGACAGAAAACACCGGGGAGCTGTTTTTT,CASSRRTENTGELFF,.,TRBV9,many,TRBJ2-2
TGTGCCAGCAGTTACTCCCCTGGAGACGGTAGCAATCAGCCCCAGCATTTT,CASSYSPGDGSNQPQHF,.,TRBV6-2/TRBV6-3,.,TRBJ1-5
TGTGCCAGCAGTGAAAGGCCTAGCGGGACCTCCTACAATGAGCAGTTCTTC,CASSERPSGTSYNEQFF,TRBD2,TRBV2,.,TRBJ2-1
TGTGCCAGCACCTCAGGACAGGCTGGAAACACCATATATTTT,CASTSGQAGNTIYF,TRBD1,TRBV2,.,TRBJ1-3
TGTGCCTGGAGTCTGGACAGGGGGCCCTACGAGCAGTACTTC,CAWSLDRGPYEQYF,TRBD1,TRBV30,many,TRBJ2-7
TGCAGCGTTACAGGGGACTCCTACGAGCAGTACTTC,CSVTGDSYEQYF,TRBD1,TRBV29-1,many,TRBJ2-7
TGCGCCAGCAGTCTCGCGGGAGTTTGCAACAATGAGCAGTTCTTC,CASSLAGVCNNEQFF,TRBD2,TRBV10-1,many,TRBJ2-1
TGTGCCAGCAGCATCGGGACAGGGGGTCGCACAGATACGCAGTATTTT,CASSIGTGGRTDTQYF,TRBD1,TRBV7-3,.,TRBJ2-3
TGTGCCAGCAGTTATTACAGCGCCTACGAGCAGTACTTC,CASSYYSAYEQYF,.,TRBV6-2/TRBV6-3,many,TRBJ2-7
TGTGCCAGCAGCAACCCCCCCGGCAGGACGGCTGCGGGTCGGGAAGCGGTCCAGTACTTC,CASSNPPGRTAAGREAVQYF,.,TRBV9,few,TRBJ2-5
TGCGCCAGCAGTGAGTCGTGGCTACCTAAGCAGTTCTTC,CASSESWLPKQFF,.,TRBV10-1,few,TRBJ2-1
TGTGCCACCAGCAGAGATCGTTACGAGCAGTACTTC,CATSRDRYEQYF,.,TRBV15,.,TRBJ2-7
TGTGCCAGCAGCTTGGCCGAAGACTACGAGCAGTACTTC,CASSLAEDYEQYF,.,TRBV5-5,many,TRBJ2-7
TGTGCCAGCACTCTCCCGAACACCGGGGAGCTGTTTTTT,CASTLPNTGELFF,.,TRBV6-1,many,TRBJ2-2
TGTGCCAGCAGCTCAATAGGACTAGCGGGAGACGAGCAGTACTTC,CASSSIGLAGDEQYF,TRBD2,TRBV7-8,many,TRBJ2-7
TGTGCCAGCAGCATCTACAGGGGCGGTGAGCAGTTCTTC,CASSIYRGGEQFF,TRBD1,TRBV7-3,many,TRBJ2-1
TGCAGCCTTCCTCCATCACCCGACAGGGGAGGCTACACCTTC,CSLPPSPDRGGYTF,TRBD1,TRBV20-1,many,TRBJ1-2
TGTGCCAGCAGCGTAGACTCCCGTAACACCATATATTTT,CASSVDSRNTIYF,.,TRBV9,few,TRBJ1-3